This TCR beta chain was retrieved from a study of T cell changes during pregnancy in multiple sclerosis. J was trimmed by 2 bases and V by 4 bases; bases with no gene match: 10. The V gene's germline CDR1 is MRHNA and CDR2 SNTAGT. There are 16 residues in the CDR3. Repertoires were generated with immunoSEQ multiplex PCR, while TCRdb's copy carries only in-frame clones and drops some. The profile shows tens of thousands of clones, 85% to 95% of them singletons. The receptor's source is a female donor in good health, enrolled as a control in a pregnancy study. The sequences come from CD8+ T cells from peripheral blood mononuclear cells, collected in the third trimester of pregnancy. The gene calls are TRBV6-4 and TRBJ1-1, with 7 bases fitting TRBD1. The chain's CDR3 is CASSAYYRDSNTEAFF. The DNA of the CDR3 is TGTGCCAGCAGTGCCTACTACCGGGACAGTAACACTGAAGCTTTCTTT.